The next 18 T cell receptor beta chains were all read from a single sample in a study of cytomegalovirus exposure and HLA in healthy donors. Primers for the PCR totalled 60 Vbeta and 13 Jbeta. TCRdb keeps only in-frame clones here, not all; method: immunoSEQ multiplex PCR. The top ten hold about 6.4% of the sample, which has tens of thousands of clones, about three quarters seen once. Sequencing used PBMCs. These TCRs come from a female donor in good health and CMV-seronegative.

The genes are TRBV9 and TRBJ2-5, with a weak D call TRBD1 (5 bases). The V gene's germline CDR1 is SGDLS and CDR2 YYNGEE. This CDR3 has 13 amino acids. V lost 5 bases, J lost 5 bases, and 13 bases lay in between. CDR3 sequence: CASRATGEETQYF. In DNA, the CDR3 is TGTGCCAGCAGGGCTACAGGAGAGGAGACCCAGTACTTC.

V gene TRBV5-1 combines with J gene TRBJ1-4; D remains ambiguous. Germline lookup yields CDR1 SGHRS and CDR2 YFSETQ. V shed 2 bases and J shed 1 base, with 15 bases lying between them. The CDR3 spans 17 residues. DNA for the CDR3: TGCGCCAGCAGCTTTGCTCCTGCGAGACAAACTAATGAAAAACTGTTTTTT. It encodes CASSFAPARQTNEKLFF.

The chain carries TRBV6-5 and TRBJ1-5, with D unresolved. Per the germline V gene, CDR1 is MNHEY and CDR2 is SVGAGI. This CDR3 region has 13 residues. The ends were cut back, 5 bases at V and 6 bases at J, with 11 bases in the middle. Here the CDR3 reads CASSANPGQPQHF. CDR3 DNA sequence: TGTGCCAGCAGTGCCAACCCGGGTCAGCCCCAGCATTTT.

The rearrangement joins TRBV11-2 to TRBJ1-6; possible D gene TRBD1, 5 bases. Looked up from germline, CDR1 is SGHAT and CDR2 is FQNNGV. The V gene lost 5 bases and the J gene lost 8 bases, with 22 bases spanning the gap. The CDR3 spans 17 residues. CDR3 loop: CASSPSQGLGGDSPLHF. The CDR3 DNA is TGTGCCAGCAGCCCCTCCCAGGGTTTGGGGGGAGATTCACCCCTCCACTTT.

This chain joins TRBV30 and TRBJ2-7; D gene unclear. Trimming took 4 bases from V and 0 from J, leaving 7 bases between them. Looked up from germline, CDR1 is GTSNPN and CDR2 is SVGIG (reference sequence). The CDR3 extends over 12 amino acids. The CDR3 here is CAWTPGSYEQYF. In nucleotides, the CDR3 is TGTGCCTGGACTCCAGGCTCCTACGAGCAGTACTTC.

The J gene is TRBJ1-4, the V gene TRBV7-9, with D uncertain. The length of the CDR3 is 14 residues. Deletions cut 1 base from V and 4 bases from J, with 7 bases between. The germline V gene has CDR1 SEHNR and CDR2 FQNEAQ (reference sequence). CDR3 amino acids: CASSLDSFNEKLFF. CDR3 DNA sequence: TGTGCCAGCAGCTTAGACAGCTTTAATGAAAAACTGTTTTTT.

V usage is TRBV5-1 and J usage is TRBJ2-5; 12 nucleotides line up with TRBD2. Per germline, CDR1 SGHRS and CDR2 YFSETQ. Trimming removed 0 bases from V and 5 bases from J; junction bases left unmatched: 2. The CDR3 runs 15 residues. The CDR3 sequence is CASSLEGTSGETQYF. DNA for the CDR3: TGCGCCAGCAGCTTGGAGGGGACTAGCGGGGAGACCCAGTACTTC.

This clone has a single count. The chain has TRBV6-5 and TRBJ1-5; D is possibly TRBD1 (5 bases). Trimming cost V 0 bases and J 6 bases, with 12 bases left between them. The CDR3 has 15 residues. Per the germline V gene, CDR1 is MNHEY and CDR2 is SVGAGI. CDR3 amino acids: CASSYSNTGIQPQHF. In DNA, the CDR3 is TGTGCCAGCAGTTACTCGAATACAGGAATTCAGCCCCAGCATTTT.

The V gene is TRBV2, the J gene TRBJ1-4; 11 nucleotides match TRBD1. Germline CDR1 and CDR2: SNHLY and FYNNEI. This CDR3 has 16 amino acids. Trimming took 6 bases from V and 7 from J; bases not matched to a gene: 10. DNA for the CDR3: TGTGCCAGCAGGCAAATTTCCGGACAGGGGGCTGAAAAACTGTTTTTT. Translated: CASRQISGQGAEKLFF.

The J gene is TRBJ1-2, the V gene TRBV11-2; D unclear. In germline, CDR1 is SGHAT, CDR2 FQNNGV. Trimming shortened V by 5 bases and J by 4 bases, and 11 bases separated the two germline ends. CDR3 size: 13 residues. In DNA, the CDR3 is TGTGCCAGCAGCCCGAGCCCGGTCTATGGCTACACCTTC. Encoded protein: CASSPSPVYGYTF.

The chain has TRBV27 and TRBJ1-3, with 9 bases that match TRBD1. Looked up from germline, CDR1 is MNHEY and CDR2 is SMNVEV (reference sequence). The CDR3 is 15 amino acids. V shed 6 bases and J 0 bases; nucleotides not matched to a gene: 3. CDR3 amino acids: CASRRDRDSGNTIYF. The CDR3 coding sequence is TGTGCCAGCAGAAGGGACAGGGACTCTGGAAACACCATATATTTT.

The CDR3 protein is CASNDSSYEQYF. The CDR3 nucleotides are TGTGCCAGCAACGACAGCTCCTACGAGCAGTACTTC. The chain employs TRBV6-4 and TRBJ2-7; perhaps TRBD1 as D (5 bases). CDR1 and CDR2 from the germline V gene are MRHNA and SNTAGT. V lost 7 bases and J lost 0, with 7 bases in between. This CDR3 has 12 amino acids.

The rearrangement links TRBV7-2 to TRBJ1-3; no clear D gene. The V gene lost 4 bases and the J gene lost 0 bases, with 13 bases spanning the gap. This CDR3 region has 16 residues. Germline assignment: CDR1 SGHTA and CDR2 FQGNSA. Here the CDR3 reads CASSSIPLSSGNTIYF. The CDR3 DNA is TGTGCCAGCAGCTCCATCCCACTGAGCTCTGGAAACACCATATATTTT. The whole variable domain, remainder taken from reference TRBV7-2 and TRBJ1-3, is GAGVSQSPSNKVTEKGKDVELRCDPISGHTALYWYRQSLGQGLEFLIYFQGNSAPDKSGLPSDRFSAERTGGSVSTLTIQRTQQEDSAVYLCASSSIPLSSGNTIYFGEGSWLTVV.

The CDR3 loop is CASTLTGPPFSGANVLTF. Written as DNA, the CDR3 is TGTGCCAGCACCTTGACAGGGCCCCCTTTCTCTGGGGCCAACGTCCTGACTTTC. The chain joins TRBV2 to TRBJ2-6; 7 nucleotides match TRBD1. Germline values: CDR1 SNHLY, CDR2 FYNNEI. The CDR3 has 18 amino acids. Trimming removed 7 bases from V and 0 bases from J; junction bases left unmatched: 12.

The V and J genes are TRBV6-6 and TRBJ2-3; 8 nucleotides line up with TRBD1. V was pared by 7 bases and J by 0 bases, with 9 bases of the junction left unmatched. Germline assignment: CDR1 MNHNY and CDR2 SVGAGI (reference sequence). The CDR3 spans 16 residues. CDR3 amino acids: CASTPGRGLSTDTQYF. DNA for the CDR3: TGTGCCAGCACACCCGGCAGGGGGCTGAGCACAGATACGCAGTATTTT.

V and J are TRBV6-6 and TRBJ1-1; D is unresolved. CDR3 size: 12 residues. Germline loops: CDR1 MNHNY, CDR2 SVGAGI (reference sequence). Trimming pared 7 bases from V and 0 bases from J, leaving 6 bases between. CDR3 nucleotides: TGTGCCAGCACCCGGGTGAACACTGAAGCTTTCTTT. Its translation is CASTRVNTEAFF.

This clone has a single count. V and J are TRBV28 and TRBJ2-5, with D unresolved. The V end was cut by 3 bases, the J end by 7 bases, with 6 bases between. The CDR3 runs 11 residues. The germline CDR1 and CDR2 sequences are MDHEN and SYDVKM. The CDR3 loop reads CASSFARTQYF. The CDR3 DNA is TGTGCCAGCAGTTTCGCGAGGACCCAGTACTTC.

This rearrangement joins TRBV4-3 to TRBJ2-1; no clear D gene. The germline CDR1 and CDR2 sequences are LGHNA and YSLEER. V lost 9 bases and J 9 bases, leaving 15 bases between the germline ends. The CDR3 is made up of 12 amino acids. This CDR3 reads CASGFGSGEQFF. As DNA, the CDR3 is TGCGCCAGTGGGTTCGGGTCGGGTGAGCAGTTCTTC.